The 10 T cell receptor beta chains listed next were all sequenced from one sample in a study of CD8+CD57+ T cells in acquired aplastic anemia. Using genomic DNA as the template, TCR beta VDJ and CDR3 profiling was carried out. TCRdb called the reads again in MiXCR, with one record for every CDR3 protein. This table holds 450,000 to 600,000 distinct CDR3 sequences, roughly 34% found once. Flow cytometry had shown expanded CD8+CD57+ cells in the patients chosen for sequencing. The sequencing input was sorted CD4+, CD8+, or CD8+CD57+ T cells (not recorded which) from PBMCs. Source of these receptors: a human donor with aplastic anemia.

This chain uses TRBV5-5 with TRBJ1-3; D unresolved. The V end was cut by 1 base, the J end by 8 bases, with 7 bases between. Per germline, CDR1 SGHKS and CDR2 YYEKEE (reference sequence). CDR3 length: 12 amino acids. Here the CDR3 reads CASSLNVDTIYF. DNA for the CDR3: TGTGCCAGCAGCTTGAATGTGGACACCATATATTTT.

This clonotype has ten or more counts. This chain uses TRBV7-9 with TRBJ2-7, with 7 nucleotides matching TRBD2. Losses at the gene ends were 4 bases for V and 6 bases for J; bases not matched to a gene: 9. The CDR3 consists of 14 residues. Per germline, CDR1 SEHNR and CDR2 FQNEAQ (reference sequence). Here the CDR3 DNA reads TGTGCCAGCAGCTCGTCGGGGGGACCTTTCGAGCAGTACTTC. Translating it yields CASSSSGGPFEQYF.

This clonotype was seen many times. This rearrangement joins TRBV6-5 to TRBJ2-7, with TRBD1 matching over 8 bases. Per the germline V gene, CDR1 is MNHEY and CDR2 is SVGAGI. This CDR3 is built from 13 residues. The ends lost 2 bases at V and 6 bases at J; junction bases unmatched: 3. CDR3 DNA: TGTGCCAGCAGTTACGACAGGGGACTCGAGCAGTACTTC. Translated, it gives CASSYDRGLEQYF.

This clonotype was seen repeatedly, ten times or more. V gene TRBV12-3 or TRBV12-4 combines with J gene TRBJ2-7; D perhaps matches TRBD2 (6 bases). This CDR3 has 13 residues. V lost 5 bases, J lost 6 bases, and 14 bases lay in between. The CDR3 here is CASSRGGWVEQYF. The CDR3 DNA follows: TGTGCCAGCAGTCGAGGAGGGTGGGTCGAGCAGTACTTC.

The V and J genes are TRBV7-3 and TRBJ1-1; 7 positions agree with TRBD1. Germline V CDR1 and CDR2: SGHTA, FQGTGA. The CDR3 is made up of 15 amino acids. With 1 base clipped from V and 5 bases from J, the junction kept 7 bases outside the gene matches. CDR3 residues: CASSLNPYRGTEAFF. The CDR3 bases are TGTGCCAGCAGCTTAAACCCCTACAGGGGAACTGAAGCTTTCTTT.

The gene calls are TRBV7-3 and TRBJ2-3, with 14 bases matching TRBD2. The CDR3 is 16 amino acids. V dropped 2 bases and J dropped 5; count of bases not matched to a gene: 3. Germline CDR1 and CDR2: SGHTA and FQGTGA. CDR3 sequence: CASSLPGLAGEDTQYF. DNA for the CDR3: TGTGCCAGCAGCTTACCGGGACTAGCGGGGGAAGATACGCAGTATTTT.

The chain carries TRBV7-3 and TRBJ2-2; D not certain. The germline V gene encodes CDR1 SGHTA and CDR2 FQGTGA. V dropped 5 bases and J dropped 6 bases, with 16 bases sitting between them. The CDR3 is made up of 15 amino acids. The CDR3 reads CASSLWHSLAGELFF. CDR3 nucleotides: TGTGCCAGCAGCCTATGGCATAGTTTGGCCGGGGAGCTGTTTTTT.

This clonotype was seen many times. The rearrangement uses TRBV10-3 and TRBJ2-1; D remains ambiguous. CDR1 and CDR2 from the germline V gene are ENHRY and SYGVKD. The ends were cut back, 2 bases at V and 0 bases at J, with 8 bases in the middle. This CDR3 has 15 amino acids. The CDR3 region has the DNA TGTGCCATCAGTGAGGACCTCAGCTCCTACAATGAGCAGTTCTTC. This sequence encodes CAISEDLSSYNEQFF.

The chain combines TRBV9 with TRBJ1-1; D gene ambiguous. Trimming pared 4 bases from V and 7 bases from J, leaving 14 bases between. Germline V lookup: CDR1 SGDLS, CDR2 YYNGEE. The CDR3 contains 13 residues. The CDR3 loop is CASSPAAGFEAFF. In DNA form, the CDR3 reads TGTGCCAGCAGCCCAGCGGCGGGATTTGAAGCTTTCTTT.

The table lists this clonotype with many counts. The V and J genes are TRBV7-2 and TRBJ2-7; D gene unclear. Looked up from germline, CDR1 is SGHTA and CDR2 is FQGNSA. CDR3 length: 12 residues. Deletions cut 0 bases from V and 3 bases from J, with 3 bases between. CDR3 sequence (DNA): TGTGCCAGCAGCTTAGCGTTCTACGAGCAGTACTTC. Translated: CASSLAFYEQYF.